These 2 T cell receptor beta chains originate from one sample sequenced in a study of blood T cell repertoires in COVID-19. This table comes from immunoSEQ multiplex PCR, and its TCRdb copy is limited to in-frame clones, with some not included. The sample records over 120,000 clones, 75% to 85% being singletons. The sequencing sample was made of peripheral blood. The receptors come from an older woman with COVID-19, enrolled during active disease.

This chain links TRBV7-2 with TRBJ1-1; 7 nucleotides agree with TRBD1. CDR1 is SGHTA, CDR2 FQGNSA, per germline. The CDR3 length is 14 residues. V lost 5 bases and J lost 5; bases outside the gene matches: 8. CDR3 in DNA: TGTGCCAGCAGCAACAGGGGAGGATGGACTGAAGCTTTCTTT. This sequence encodes CASSNRGGWTEAFF.

The chain combines TRBV6-4 with TRBJ1-1, with 8 bases lining up with TRBD1. Per germline, CDR1 MRHNA and CDR2 SNTAGT. The CDR3 runs 15 residues. Trimming at V came to 5 bases and at J to 11 bases, leaving 16 bases not matched to a gene. In nucleotides, the CDR3 is TGTGCCAGCAGTCCGGGACAGGCGACAAGGGAGAAGGCTTTCTTT. Translating gives CASSPGQATREKAFF.